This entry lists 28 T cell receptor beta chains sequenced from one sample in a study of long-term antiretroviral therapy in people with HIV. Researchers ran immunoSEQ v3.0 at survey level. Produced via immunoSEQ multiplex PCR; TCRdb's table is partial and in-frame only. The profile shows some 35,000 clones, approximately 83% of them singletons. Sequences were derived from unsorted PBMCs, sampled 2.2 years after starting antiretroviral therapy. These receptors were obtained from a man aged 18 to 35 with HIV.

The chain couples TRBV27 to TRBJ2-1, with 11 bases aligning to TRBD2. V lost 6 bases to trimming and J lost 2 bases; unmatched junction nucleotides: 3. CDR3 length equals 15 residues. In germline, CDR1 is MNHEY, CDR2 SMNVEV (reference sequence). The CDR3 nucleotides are TGTGCCAGCAGACTTAGCGGGAGGGCCTACAATGAGCAGTTCTTC. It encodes CASRLSGRAYNEQFF.

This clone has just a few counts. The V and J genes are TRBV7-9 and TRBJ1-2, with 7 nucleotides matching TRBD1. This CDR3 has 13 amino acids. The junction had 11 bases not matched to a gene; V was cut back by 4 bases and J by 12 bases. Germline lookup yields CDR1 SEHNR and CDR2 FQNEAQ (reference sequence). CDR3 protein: CASSSGPDRVHTF. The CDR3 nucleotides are TGTGCCAGCAGCTCCGGCCCAGACAGGGTCCACACCTTC.

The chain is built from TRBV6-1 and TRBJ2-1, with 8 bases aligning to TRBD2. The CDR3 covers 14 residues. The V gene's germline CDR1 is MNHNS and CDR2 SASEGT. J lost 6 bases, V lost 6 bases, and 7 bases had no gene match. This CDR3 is CASRQQRESNEQFF. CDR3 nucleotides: TGTGCCAGCAGGCAGCAGCGGGAGTCCAATGAGCAGTTCTTC.

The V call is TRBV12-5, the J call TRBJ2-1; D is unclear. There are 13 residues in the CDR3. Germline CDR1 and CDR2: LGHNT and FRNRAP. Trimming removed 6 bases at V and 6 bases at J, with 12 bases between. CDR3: CASGPPWGNEQFF. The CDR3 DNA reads TGTGCTAGTGGGCCCCCATGGGGCAATGAGCAGTTCTTC.

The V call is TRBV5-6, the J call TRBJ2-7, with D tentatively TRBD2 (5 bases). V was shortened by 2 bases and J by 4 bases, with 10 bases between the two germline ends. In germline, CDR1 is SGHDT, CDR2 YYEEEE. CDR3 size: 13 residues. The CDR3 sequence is CASSLSGHYEQYF. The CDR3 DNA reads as TGTGCCAGCAGCTTAAGCGGTCATTACGAGCAGTACTTC.

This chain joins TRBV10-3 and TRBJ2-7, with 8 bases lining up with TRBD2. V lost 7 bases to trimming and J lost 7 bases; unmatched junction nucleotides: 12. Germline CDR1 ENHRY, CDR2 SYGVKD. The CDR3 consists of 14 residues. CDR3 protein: CAIMQSGRGGEQYF. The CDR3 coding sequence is TGTGCCATCATGCAGAGCGGGAGAGGAGGGGAGCAGTACTTC.

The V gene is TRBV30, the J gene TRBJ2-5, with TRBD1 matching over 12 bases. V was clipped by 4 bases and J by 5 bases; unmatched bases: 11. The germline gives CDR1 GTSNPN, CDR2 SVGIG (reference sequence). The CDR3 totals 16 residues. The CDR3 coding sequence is TGTGCCTGGACGCCGGGACAGGGGGCTTTGGGGGAGACCCAGTACTTC. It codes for CAWTPGQGALGETQYF.

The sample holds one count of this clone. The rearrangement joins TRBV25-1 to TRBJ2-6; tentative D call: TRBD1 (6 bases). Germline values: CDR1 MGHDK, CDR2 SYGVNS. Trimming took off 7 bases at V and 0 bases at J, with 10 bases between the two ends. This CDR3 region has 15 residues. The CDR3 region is CASMDSPSGANVLTF. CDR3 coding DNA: TGTGCCAGCATGGACAGCCCCTCTGGGGCCAACGTCCTGACTTTC.

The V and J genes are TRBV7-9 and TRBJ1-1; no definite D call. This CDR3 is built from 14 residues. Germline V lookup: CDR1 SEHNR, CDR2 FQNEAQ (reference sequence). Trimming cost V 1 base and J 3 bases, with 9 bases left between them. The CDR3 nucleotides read TGTGCCAGCAGCTTAGGTGGGGTTTACACTGAAGCTTTCTTT. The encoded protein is CASSLGGVYTEAFF.

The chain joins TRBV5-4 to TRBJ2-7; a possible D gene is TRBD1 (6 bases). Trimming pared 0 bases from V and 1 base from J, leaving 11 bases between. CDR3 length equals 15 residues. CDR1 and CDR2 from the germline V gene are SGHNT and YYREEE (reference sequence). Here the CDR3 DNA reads TGTGCCAGCAGCTTGGACCGGGACATATCCTACGAGCAGTACTTC. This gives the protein CASSLDRDISYEQYF.

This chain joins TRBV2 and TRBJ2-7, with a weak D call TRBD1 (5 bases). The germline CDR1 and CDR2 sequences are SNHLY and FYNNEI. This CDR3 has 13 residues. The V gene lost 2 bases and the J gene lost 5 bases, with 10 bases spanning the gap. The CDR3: CASSEQGADEQYF. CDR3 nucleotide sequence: TGTGCCAGCAGTGAACAGGGCGCGGACGAGCAGTACTTC.

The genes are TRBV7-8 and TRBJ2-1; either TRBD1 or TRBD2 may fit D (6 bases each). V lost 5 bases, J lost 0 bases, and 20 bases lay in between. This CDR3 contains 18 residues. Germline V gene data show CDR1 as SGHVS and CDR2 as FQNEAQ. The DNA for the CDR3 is TGTGCCAGCAGCGTAAGGGGGGTAGGACAGAGCTCCTACAATGAGCAGTTCTTC. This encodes CASSVRGVGQSSYNEQFF.

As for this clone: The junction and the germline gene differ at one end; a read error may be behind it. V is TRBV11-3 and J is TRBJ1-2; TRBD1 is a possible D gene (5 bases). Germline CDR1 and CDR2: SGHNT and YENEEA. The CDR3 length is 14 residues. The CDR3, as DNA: TGTGCCAGCAGCCTAGATAGCCAGGGCTATGGCTACACCTTC. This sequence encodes CASSLDSQGYGYTF.

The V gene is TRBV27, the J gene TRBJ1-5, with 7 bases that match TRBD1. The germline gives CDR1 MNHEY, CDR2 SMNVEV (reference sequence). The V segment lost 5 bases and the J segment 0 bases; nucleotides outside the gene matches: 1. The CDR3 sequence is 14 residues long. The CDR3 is CASSRQGSNQPQHF. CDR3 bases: TGTGCCAGCAGTCGACAGGGTAGCAATCAGCCCCAGCATTTT.

The CDR3 coding sequence is TGTGCCAGCCGACTCCAGGGGGGATCTAACACTGAAGCTTTCTTT. Translating it yields CASRLQGGSNTEAFF. The rearrangement joins TRBV2 to TRBJ1-1; the match to TRBD1 covers 7 bases. Germline CDR1 SNHLY, CDR2 FYNNEI. Unmatched junction bases numbered 11, after V lost 8 bases and J lost 2 bases. The CDR3 spans 15 residues.

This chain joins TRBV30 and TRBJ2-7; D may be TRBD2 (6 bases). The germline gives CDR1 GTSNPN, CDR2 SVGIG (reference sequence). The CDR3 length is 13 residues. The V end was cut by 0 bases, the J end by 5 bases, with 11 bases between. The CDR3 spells CAWSVLGGDEQYF. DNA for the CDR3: TGTGCCTGGAGTGTACTAGGAGGGGACGAGCAGTACTTC.

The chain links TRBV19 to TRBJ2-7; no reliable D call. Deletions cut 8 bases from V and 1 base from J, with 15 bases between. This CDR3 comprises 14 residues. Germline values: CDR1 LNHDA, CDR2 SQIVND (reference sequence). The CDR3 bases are TGTGCCAGTGGCGGACCCTCCGAGTCCTACGAGCAGTACTTC. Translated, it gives CASGGPSESYEQYF.

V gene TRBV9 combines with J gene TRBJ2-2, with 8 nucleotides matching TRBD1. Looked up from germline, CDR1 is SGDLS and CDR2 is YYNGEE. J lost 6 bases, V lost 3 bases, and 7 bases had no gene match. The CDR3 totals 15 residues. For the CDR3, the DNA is TGTGCCAGCAGCGACAGCAGGGGGCGCGCCGGGGAGCTGTTTTTT. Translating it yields CASSDSRGRAGELFF.

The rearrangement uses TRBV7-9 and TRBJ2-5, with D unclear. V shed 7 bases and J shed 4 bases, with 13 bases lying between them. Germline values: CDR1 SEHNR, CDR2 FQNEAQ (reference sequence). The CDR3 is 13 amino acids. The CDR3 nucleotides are TGTGCCAGCAACGTGTGGGCCTCAGAGACCCAGTACTTC. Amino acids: CASNVWASETQYF.

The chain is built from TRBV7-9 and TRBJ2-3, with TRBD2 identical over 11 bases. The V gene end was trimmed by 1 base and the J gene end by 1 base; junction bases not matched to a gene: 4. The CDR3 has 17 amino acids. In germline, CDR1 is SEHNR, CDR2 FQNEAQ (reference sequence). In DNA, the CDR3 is TGTGCCAGCAGCTTAGGGGGGACTAGCGGCGGCACAGATACGCAGTATTTT. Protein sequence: CASSLGGTSGGTDTQYF.

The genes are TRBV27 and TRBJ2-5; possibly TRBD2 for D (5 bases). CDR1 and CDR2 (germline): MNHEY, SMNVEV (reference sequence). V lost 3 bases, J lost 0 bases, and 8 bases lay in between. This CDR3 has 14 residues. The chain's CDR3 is CASSFYGDQETQYF. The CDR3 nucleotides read TGTGCCAGCAGTTTCTACGGGGACCAAGAGACCCAGTACTTC.

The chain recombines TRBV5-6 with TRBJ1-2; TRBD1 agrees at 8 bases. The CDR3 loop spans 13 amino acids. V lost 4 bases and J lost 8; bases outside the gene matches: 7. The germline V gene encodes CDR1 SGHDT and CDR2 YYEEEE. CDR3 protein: CASSPGGGMGYTF. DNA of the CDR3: TGTGCCAGCAGCCCAGGGGGCGGGATGGGCTACACCTTC.

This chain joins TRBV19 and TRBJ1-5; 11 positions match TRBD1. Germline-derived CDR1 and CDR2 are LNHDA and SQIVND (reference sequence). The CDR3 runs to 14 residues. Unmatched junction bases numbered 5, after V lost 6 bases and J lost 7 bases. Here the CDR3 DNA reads TGTGCCAGTAGCGGGACAGGGGGGGGACAGCCCCAGCATTTT. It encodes CASSGTGGGQPQHF.

The chain's CDR3 is CASGLVASGGPRRETQYF. CDR3 in DNA: TGTGCTAGTGGTTTGGTCGCTAGCGGGGGCCCCCGCAGGGAGACCCAGTACTTC. The chain links TRBV12-5 to TRBJ2-5; 10 bases are a match to TRBD2. Germline assignment: CDR1 LGHNT and CDR2 FRNRAP. Germline trimming cut 0 bases from V and 5 bases from J; bases unmatched to any gene: 12. The CDR3 sequence is 18 residues long.

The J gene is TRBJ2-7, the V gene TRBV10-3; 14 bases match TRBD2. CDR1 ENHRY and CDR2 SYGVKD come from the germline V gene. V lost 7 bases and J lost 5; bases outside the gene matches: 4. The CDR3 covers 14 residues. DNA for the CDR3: TGTGCCATCAAAGGGACTAGCGGGAGCAACGAGCAGTACTTC. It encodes CAIKGTSGSNEQYF.

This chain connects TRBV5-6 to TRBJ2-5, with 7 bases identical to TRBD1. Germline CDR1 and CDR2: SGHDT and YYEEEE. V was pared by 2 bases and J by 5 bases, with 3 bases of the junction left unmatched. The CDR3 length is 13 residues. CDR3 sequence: CASSFLQGETQYF. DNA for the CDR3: TGTGCCAGCAGCTTTTTACAGGGGGAGACCCAGTACTTC.

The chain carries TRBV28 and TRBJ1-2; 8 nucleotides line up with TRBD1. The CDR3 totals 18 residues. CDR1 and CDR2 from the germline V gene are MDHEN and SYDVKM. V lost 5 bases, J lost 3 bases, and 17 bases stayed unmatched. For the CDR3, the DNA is TGTGCCAGCAGTGCCCAGGGGGTATATCCGGGACAGGACTATGGCTACACCTTC. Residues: CASSAQGVYPGQDYGYTF.

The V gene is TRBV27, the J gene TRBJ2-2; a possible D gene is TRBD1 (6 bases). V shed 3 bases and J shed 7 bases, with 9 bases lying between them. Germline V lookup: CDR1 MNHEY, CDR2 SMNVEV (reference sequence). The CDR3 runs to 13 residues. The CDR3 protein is CASSFQGFGELFF. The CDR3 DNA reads TGTGCCAGCAGTTTCCAGGGGTTCGGGGAGCTGTTTTTT.